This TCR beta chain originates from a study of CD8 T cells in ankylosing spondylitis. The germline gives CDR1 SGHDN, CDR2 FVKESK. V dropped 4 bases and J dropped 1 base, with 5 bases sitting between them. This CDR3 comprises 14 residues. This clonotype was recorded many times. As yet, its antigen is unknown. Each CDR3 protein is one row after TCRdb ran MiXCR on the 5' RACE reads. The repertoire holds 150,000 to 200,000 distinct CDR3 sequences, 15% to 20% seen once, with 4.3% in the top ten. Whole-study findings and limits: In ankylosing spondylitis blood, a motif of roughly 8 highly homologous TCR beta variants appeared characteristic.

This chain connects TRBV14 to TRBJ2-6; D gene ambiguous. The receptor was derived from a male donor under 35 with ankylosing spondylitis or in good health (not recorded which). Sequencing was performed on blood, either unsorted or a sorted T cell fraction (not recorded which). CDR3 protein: CASSPHSGANVLTF. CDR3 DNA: TGTGCCAGCAGCCCGCATTCTGGGGCCAACGTCCTGACTTTC.